A single sample is the source of the 23 T cell receptor beta chains below, sequenced in a study of blood T cell repertoires in COVID-19. TCRdb keeps only in-frame clones here, not all; method: immunoSEQ multiplex PCR. The top ten clones hold 10% to 15% of a sample with a few hundred thousand clones, about 84% of them seen once. Material: peripheral blood. These receptors all stem from a human donor in a cohort sampled during active COVID-19.

The chain joins TRBV2 to TRBJ1-1, with 7 bases lining up with TRBD1. V shed 10 bases and J 0 bases; nucleotides not matched to a gene: 11. Per the germline V gene, CDR1 is SNHLY and CDR2 is FYNNEI. CDR3 length: 15 amino acids. The CDR3: CATMAGTAMNTEAFF. CDR3 sequence (DNA): TGTGCCACCATGGCCGGGACAGCAATGAACACTGAAGCTTTCTTT. Full variable domain (outside the CDR3, taken from reference TRBV2 and TRBJ1-1): EPEVTQTPSHQVTQMGQEVILRCVPISNHLYFYWYRQILGQKVEFLVSFYNNEISEKSEIFDDQFSVERPDGSNFTLKIRSTKLEDSAMYFCATMAGTAMNTEAFFGQGTRLTVV.

J is TRBJ1-2 and V is TRBV4-2; the D is unclear. Trimming left V 3 bases short and J 0 bases short, with 5 bases between. CDR3 size: 13 residues. Per the germline V gene, CDR1 is LGHNA and CDR2 is YNFKEQ. The CDR3 sequence: CASSHPANYGYTF. The CDR3 coding sequence is TGTGCCAGCAGCCACCCAGCTAACTATGGCTACACCTTC.

The gene calls are TRBV7-2 and TRBJ2-7, with TRBD1 matching 9 bases. The V segment lost 5 bases and the J segment 4 bases; nucleotides outside the gene matches: 9. CDR1 is SGHTA, CDR2 FQGNSA, per germline. The CDR3 spans 15 residues. The CDR3 DNA reads TGTGCCAGCAGCAACCGACAGGGGGGGAGTTACGAGCAGTACTTC. This gives the protein CASSNRQGGSYEQYF.

The chain joins TRBV29-1 to TRBJ1-1; D uncertain. The V gene's germline CDR1 is SQVTM and CDR2 ANQGSEA. The CDR3 runs to 14 residues. The V and J ends lost 5 bases and 1 base respectively, with 14 bases between them. The CDR3 DNA sequence: TGCAGCGTTCGGGCCGGGGATCAGAACACTGAAGCTTTCTTT. Translation: CSVRAGDQNTEAFF.

The CDR3 coding sequence is TGTGCCAGCAGTTTTAGGGGGCGAGGCTATGGCTACACCTTC. Residues: CASSFRGRGYGYTF. The chain has TRBV28 and TRBJ1-2; 7 positions match TRBD1. Unmatched junction bases numbered 5, after V lost 3 bases and J lost 4 bases. The CDR3 has 14 residues. Germline V gene data show CDR1 as MDHEN and CDR2 as SYDVKM.

This clone showed up just a few times. The CDR3 reads CASSMRQGVTGELFF. The CDR3 bases are TGTGCCAGTAGTATGAGACAGGGGGTGACCGGGGAGCTGTTTTTT. This chain connects TRBV19 to TRBJ2-2; TRBD1 matches 9 bases. Germline CDR1 and CDR2: LNHDA and SQIVND (reference sequence). The ends lost 3 bases at V and 5 bases at J; junction bases unmatched: 4. The CDR3 covers 15 residues.

The gene calls are TRBV5-6 and TRBJ1-2; 8 nucleotides match TRBD1. Losses at the gene ends were 4 bases for V and 4 bases for J; bases not matched to a gene: 6. The CDR3 has 14 residues. Per the germline V gene, CDR1 is SGHDT and CDR2 is YYEEEE. The CDR3 here is CASSIPTGAYGYTF. CDR3 coding DNA: TGTGCCAGCAGCATCCCGACAGGGGCCTATGGCTACACCTTC.

The rearrangement links TRBV6-5 to TRBJ1-1, with TRBD1 matching 10 bases. J gave up 11 bases and V 10 bases, and 10 bases lay outside the gene matches. Germline lookup yields CDR1 MNHEY and CDR2 SVGAGI. This CDR3 has 12 amino acids. CDR3 nucleotide sequence: TGTGCCATCTCAGACAGGGGGCTAAGGGCTTTCTTT. It yields the protein CAISDRGLRAFF.

This chain uses TRBV3-1 (or the pseudogene TRBV3-2) with TRBJ2-2; D not certain. The CDR3 loop spans 14 amino acids. Trimming left V 6 bases short and J 0 bases short, with 8 bases between. CDR1 and CDR2 from the germline V gene are LGHDT and YNNKEL (reference sequence). The CDR3 nucleotides read TGTGCCAGCAGGACTCCCTCGAACACCGGGGAGCTGTTTTTT. Its translation is CASRTPSNTGELFF.

The chain joins TRBV6-2 or TRBV6-3 to TRBJ2-3, with 9 nucleotides matching TRBD2. This CDR3 region has 16 residues. Germline CDR1 MNHEY, CDR2 SVGEGT. Losses at the gene ends were 5 bases for V and 5 bases for J; bases not matched to a gene: 11. This chain's CDR3 is CASSQLAGPQGDTQYF. The CDR3 DNA sequence: TGTGCCAGCAGTCAACTAGCGGGCCCTCAAGGAGATACGCAGTATTTT.

V is TRBV2 and J is TRBJ2-7; D gene uncertain. Germline V CDR1 and CDR2: SNHLY, FYNNEI. Trimming shortened V by 8 bases and J by 4 bases, and 9 bases separated the two germline ends. This CDR3 is built from 11 residues. CDR3 loop: CASGRSYEQYF. The CDR3 nucleotides are TGTGCCAGCGGTCGTAGTTACGAGCAGTACTTC. Using reference TRBV2 and TRBJ2-7 for the parts outside the CDR3, the full variable domain is EPEVTQTPSHQVTQMGQEVILRCVPISNHLYFYWYRQILGQKVEFLVSFYNNEISEKSEIFDDQFSVERPDGSNFTLKIRSTKLEDSAMYFCASGRSYEQYFGPGTRLTVT.

This clone was counted once. V usage is TRBV2 and J usage is TRBJ2-3; the match to TRBD2 covers 13 bases. The germline V gene encodes CDR1 SNHLY and CDR2 FYNNEI. This CDR3 has 16 amino acids. V trimming: 6 bases; J trimming: 5 bases; junction bases outside the gene matches: 8. The CDR3 here is CASSATSGRAGDTQYF. The DNA for the CDR3 is TGTGCCAGCAGCGCAACTAGCGGGAGGGCCGGAGATACGCAGTATTTT.

J is TRBJ1-3 and V is TRBV7-9, with D maybe TRBD1 (6 bases). There are 16 residues in the CDR3. V was cut by 0 bases and J by 2 bases, with 11 bases left in between. The germline V gene encodes CDR1 SEHNR and CDR2 FQNEAQ (reference sequence). CDR3: CASSLARGYPGNTIYF. As DNA, the CDR3 is TGTGCCAGCAGCTTAGCCAGGGGATATCCTGGAAACACCATATATTTT.

V is TRBV2 and J is TRBJ2-5; D not certain. Germline assignment: CDR1 SNHLY and CDR2 FYNNEI. V lost 0 bases and J lost 2, with 10 bases in between. The CDR3 totals 15 residues. The CDR3 spells CASSEARPPQETQYF. As DNA, the CDR3 is TGTGCCAGCAGTGAAGCGAGGCCTCCACAAGAGACCCAGTACTTC.

This chain joins TRBV4-2 and TRBJ2-1; D call uncertain. The CDR3 is 13 amino acids. Trimming removed 4 bases at V and 5 bases at J, with 9 bases between. The germline V gene encodes CDR1 LGHNA and CDR2 YNFKEQ. For the CDR3, the DNA is TGTGCCAGCAGCCTCGGGTGGGACAATGAGCAGTTCTTC. Its protein is CASSLGWDNEQFF.

About this clone itself: Its ends do not fully match the called genes, so a read error is possible. This chain links TRBV7-9 with TRBJ2-4, with 8 positions matching TRBD1. Germline lookup yields CDR1 SEHNR and CDR2 FQNEAQ (reference sequence). The CDR3 spans 11 residues. The DNA of the CDR3 is TGTGCCAGCAGCTCAGGGACAGGAGGGAACTTC. It encodes CASSSGTGGNF.

The gene calls are TRBV7-9 and TRBJ1-3; tentative D call: TRBD1 (5 bases). Germline V gene data show CDR1 as SEHNR and CDR2 as FQNEAQ (reference sequence). This CDR3 comprises 18 residues. The V end lost 3 bases, the J end lost 4 bases, and 22 bases lay between the germline ends. DNA of the CDR3: TGTGCCAGCAGCTTTACCGGTGGGACTTTACGCCAGGGAAACACCATATATTTT. This translates into CASSFTGGTLRQGNTIYF.

This chain links TRBV7-9 with TRBJ1-3; TRBD1 matches 8 bases. Germline trimming cut 5 bases from V and 4 bases from J; bases unmatched to any gene: 7. This CDR3 is built from 15 residues. Germline V gene lookup returns CDR1 SEHNR and CDR2 FQNEAQ (reference sequence). CDR3 sequence reads: CASSARGQRGNTIYF. Here the CDR3 DNA reads TGTGCCAGCAGCGCCAGGGGGCAACGGGGAAACACCATATATTTT.

The rearrangement joins TRBV5-5 to TRBJ1-2; the D is unclear. This CDR3 is 16 amino acids long. Germline CDR1 SGHKS, CDR2 YYEKEE (reference sequence). Trimming shortened V by 0 bases and J by 2 bases, and 14 bases separated the two germline ends. The CDR3 protein is CASSLDPGNGNYGYTF. For the CDR3, the DNA is TGTGCCAGCAGCTTGGACCCCGGGAATGGCAACTATGGCTACACCTTC.

This chain uses TRBV11-3 with TRBJ2-1, with TRBD2 identical over 7 bases. Germline V gene lookup returns CDR1 SGHNT and CDR2 YENEEA. The CDR3 is 14 residues long. The ends lost 5 bases at V and 10 bases at J; junction bases unmatched: 11. DNA of the CDR3: TGTGCCAGCAGCGGGCTAGCGGATTCAGGGGAGCAGTTCTTC. Its protein is CASSGLADSGEQFF.

This chain links TRBV29-1 with TRBJ2-1; TRBD1 is a possible D gene (6 bases). This CDR3 has 14 amino acids. Trimming took off 1 base at V and 3 bases at J, with 10 bases between the two ends. Looked up from germline, CDR1 is SQVTM and CDR2 is ANQGSEA. This CDR3 reads CSVEVRGYYNEQFF. DNA of the CDR3: TGCAGCGTTGAAGTGAGGGGGTACTACAATGAGCAGTTCTTC.

The rearrangement uses TRBV5-5 and TRBJ1-2; 8 bases match TRBD1. Germline V gene data show CDR1 as SGHKS and CDR2 as YYEKEE (reference sequence). This CDR3 spans 14 amino acids. The V gene end was trimmed by 3 bases and the J gene end by 4 bases; junction bases not matched to a gene: 5. The CDR3 DNA reads TGTGCCAGCAGCTCGGACAGGGTCGTCTATGGCTACACCTTC. Its protein is CASSSDRVVYGYTF. Combining the CDR3 with reference TRBV5-5 and TRBJ1-2 gives the whole variable domain DAGVTQSPTHLIKTRGQQVTLRCSPISGHKSVSWYQQVLGQGPQFIFQYYEKEERGRGNFPDRFSARQFPNYSSELNVNALLLGDSALYLCASSSDRVVYGYTFGSGTRLTVV.

The V call is TRBV24-1, the J call TRBJ1-2; perhaps TRBD1 as D (6 bases). The CDR3 is made up of 14 amino acids. Trimming removed 6 bases at V and 8 bases at J, with 18 bases between. Germline-derived CDR1 and CDR2 are KGHDR and SFDVKD. The CDR3 is CATSPPQGTGGYTF. CDR3 nucleotide sequence: TGTGCCACCAGTCCCCCACAGGGCACGGGAGGCTACACCTTC.